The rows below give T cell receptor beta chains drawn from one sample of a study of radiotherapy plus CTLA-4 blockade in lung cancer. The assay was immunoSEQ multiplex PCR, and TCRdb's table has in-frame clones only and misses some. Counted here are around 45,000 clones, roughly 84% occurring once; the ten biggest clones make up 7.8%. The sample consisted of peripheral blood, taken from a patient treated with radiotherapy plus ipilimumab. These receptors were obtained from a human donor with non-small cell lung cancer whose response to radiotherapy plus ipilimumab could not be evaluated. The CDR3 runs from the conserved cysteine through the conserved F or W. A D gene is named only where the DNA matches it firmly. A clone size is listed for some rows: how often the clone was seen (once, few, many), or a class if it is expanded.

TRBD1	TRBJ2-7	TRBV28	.	CATYPGQGGPYLSYEQYF	TGTGCCACCTATCCGGGACAGGGAGGCCCTTACCTTTCCTACGAGCAGTACTTC
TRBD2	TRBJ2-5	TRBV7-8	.	CASSPAGARGETQYF	TGTGCCAGCAGCCCAGCGGGGGCCCGGGGAGAGACCCAGTACTTC
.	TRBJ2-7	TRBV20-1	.	CSASGGYEQYF	TGCAGTGCTAGCGGGGGCTACGAGCAGTACTTC
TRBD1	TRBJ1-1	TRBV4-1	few	CASSQGQGAAGNTEAFF	TGCGCCAGCAGCCAAGGTCAGGGGGCCGCCGGGAACACTGAAGCTTTCTTT
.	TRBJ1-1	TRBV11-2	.	CASSIQQNTEAFF	TGTGCCAGCAGCATACAGCAGAACACTGAAGCTTTCTTT
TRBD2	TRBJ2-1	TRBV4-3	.	CASSQDLGAGGAVNEQFF	TGCGCCAGCAGCCAAGATCTAGGAGCGGGAGGGGCGGTTAATGAGCAGTTCTTC
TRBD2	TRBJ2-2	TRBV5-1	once	CASSSQTSGGLGELFF	TGCGCCAGCAGCTCCCAGACTAGCGGGGGCCTCGGGGAGCTGTTTTTT
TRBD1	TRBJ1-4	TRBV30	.	CASGGRKNEKLFF	TGTGCCTCAGGGGGCAGGAAGAATGAAAAACTGTTTTTT
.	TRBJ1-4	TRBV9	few	CASSPTGFDEKLFF	TGTGCCAGCAGCCCAACAGGGTTTGATGAAAAACTGTTTTTT
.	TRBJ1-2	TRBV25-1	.	CASSRWGEGGYTF	TGTGCCAGCAGTCGATGGGGGGAGGGTGGCTACACCTTC
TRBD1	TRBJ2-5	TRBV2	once	CASSQDRASETQYF	TGTGCCAGCAGTCAGGACAGGGCCTCAGAGACCCAGTACTTC
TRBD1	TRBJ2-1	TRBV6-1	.	CASSEAAGGPYNEQFF	TGTGCCAGCAGTGAAGCGGCAGGGGGTCCCTACAATGAGCAGTTCTTC
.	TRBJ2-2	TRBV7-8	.	CASSFLNGGNTGELFF	TGTGCCAGCAGCTTCTTGAATGGCGGTAACACCGGGGAGCTGTTTTTT
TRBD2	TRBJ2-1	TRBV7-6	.	CASSLGSSGSWNEQFF	TGTGCCAGCAGCTTAGGGTCTAGCGGGAGTTGGAATGAGCAGTTCTTC
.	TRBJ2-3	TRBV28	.	CGSGGGSANTDTQYF	TGTGGGTCTGGGGGCGGGAGTGCCAACACAGATACGCAGTATTTT
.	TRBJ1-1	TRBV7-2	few	CASSLWPGTEAFF	TGTGCCAGCAGCCTCTGGCCGGGCACTGAAGCTTTCTTT
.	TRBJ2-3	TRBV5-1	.	CASSLVAASSTDTQYF	TGCGCCAGCAGCTTGGTAGCGGCTTCTAGCACAGATACGCAGTATTTT
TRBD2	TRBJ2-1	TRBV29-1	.	CSRCRREVRVYNEQFF	TGCAGCCGTTGCAGGCGGGAGGTGCGTGTTTACAATGAGCAGTTCTTC
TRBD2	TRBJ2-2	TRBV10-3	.	CAITMGLAGGLSNTGELFF	TGTGCCATCACCATGGGACTAGCGGGGGGACTTTCCAACACCGGGGAGCTGTTTTTT
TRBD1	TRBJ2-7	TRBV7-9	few	CASATGNYLREQYF	TGTGCCAGCGCGACAGGGAACTATCTACGAGAGCAGTACTTC
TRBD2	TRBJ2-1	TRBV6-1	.	CASSEWSGGGNEQFF	TGTGCCAGCAGTGAGTGGAGCGGGGGGGGGAATGAGCAGTTCTTC
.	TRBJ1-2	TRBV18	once	CASSPPSGWDYGYTF	TGTGCCAGCTCACCACCGTCAGGATGGGACTATGGCTACACCTTC
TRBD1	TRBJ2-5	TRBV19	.	CASAAGVGTEYQETQYF	TGTGCCAGTGCCGCCGGGGTGGGGACAGAGTACCAAGAGACCCAGTACTTC
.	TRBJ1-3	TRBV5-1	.	CASSLQSSGNTIYF	TGCGCCAGCAGCCTACAGAGCTCTGGAAACACCATATATTTT
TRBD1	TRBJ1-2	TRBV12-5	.	CASGLPPTGGLDGYTF	TGTGCTAGTGGTTTGCCCCCGACAGGGGGCCTGGATGGCTACACCTTC
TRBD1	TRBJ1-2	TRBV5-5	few	CASSPGQGSPYGYTF	TGTGCCAGCAGCCCGGGACAGGGGAGTCCCTATGGCTACACCTTC
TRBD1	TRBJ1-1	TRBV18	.	CASSPQGQGANTEAFF	TGTGCCAGCTCACCCCAGGGACAGGGGGCGAACACTGAAGCTTTCTTT
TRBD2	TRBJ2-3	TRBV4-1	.	CASSQDTAGGTSDTQYF	TGCGCCAGCAGCCAAGATACTGCGGGGGGGACCTCAGATACGCAGTATTTT
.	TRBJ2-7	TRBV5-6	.	CASSLSGSSYEQYF	TGTGCCAGCAGCTTAAGTGGGAGCTCCTACGAGCAGTACTTC
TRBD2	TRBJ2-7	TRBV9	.	CASSAGDYRSYEQYF	TGTGCCAGCAGCGCCGGGGACTATCGCTCCTACGAGCAGTACTTC
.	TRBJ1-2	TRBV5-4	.	CASSLGNHLYGYTF	TGTGCCAGCAGCTTGGGCAATCACCTATATGGCTACACCTTC
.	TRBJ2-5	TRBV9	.	CASSPPGSQKGETQYF	TGTGCCAGCAGCCCCCCGGGGTCTCAAAAAGGAGAGACCCAGTACTTC
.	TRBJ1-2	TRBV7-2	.	CASSLGRGNYGYTF	TGTGCCAGCAGCTTAGGCAGGGGAAACTATGGCTACACCTTC
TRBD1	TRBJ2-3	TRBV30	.	CAWRGQSTDTQYF	TGTGCCTGGAGGGGACAGTCCACAGATACGCAGTATTTT
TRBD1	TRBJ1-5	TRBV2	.	CASSENRGNQPQHF	TGTGCCAGCAGTGAGAACAGGGGGAATCAGCCCCAGCATTTT
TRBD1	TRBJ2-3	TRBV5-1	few	CASLPGQGVGDTQYF	TGCGCCAGCCTACCGGGACAGGGGGTTGGAGATACGCAGTATTTT
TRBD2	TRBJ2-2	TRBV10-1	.	CASSARAGMNTGELFF	TGCGCCAGCAGTGCCCGAGCGGGGATGAACACCGGGGAGCTGTTTTTT
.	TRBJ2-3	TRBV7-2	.	CASSLPSSRTDTQYF	TGTGCCAGCAGCTTACCTAGCTCGCGCACAGATACGCAGTATTTT
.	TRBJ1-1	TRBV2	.	CASSVYKETEAFF	TGTGCCAGCAGTGTCTATAAGGAGACTGAAGCTTTCTTT
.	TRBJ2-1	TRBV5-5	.	CASSTADYQESRPFF	TGTGCCAGCAGCACCGCTGACTACCAAGAAAGTAGGCCGTTCTTC
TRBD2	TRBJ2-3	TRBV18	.	CAAQTSERSDTQYF	TGTGCCGCACAGACTAGCGAAAGATCAGATACGCAGTATTTT
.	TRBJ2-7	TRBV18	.	CASSRREEQYF	TGTGCCAGCTCACGCCGGGAGGAGCAGTACTTC
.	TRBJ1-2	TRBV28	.	CASSLLGGGYTF	TGTGCCAGCAGTTTATTAGGGGGAGGCTACACCTTC
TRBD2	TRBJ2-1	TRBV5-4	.	CASSSAGTSNNEQFF	TGTGCCAGCAGCTCTGCCGGGACTAGTAACAATGAGCAGTTCTTC
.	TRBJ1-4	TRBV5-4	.	CASSLKQTNEKLFF	TGTGCCAGCAGCTTGAAACAGACTAATGAAAAACTGTTTTTT
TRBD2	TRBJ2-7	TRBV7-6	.	CASSHGQREGYEQYF	TGTGCCAGCAGCCACGGGCAGCGGGAGGGCTACGAGCAGTACTTC
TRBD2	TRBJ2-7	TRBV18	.	CASSLLAGGSYEQYF	TGTGCCAGCTCGCTTCTAGCGGGAGGATCCTACGAGCAGTACTTC
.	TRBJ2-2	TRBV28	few	CASSARRAPGELFF	TGTGCCAGCAGTGCGCGTCGTGCTCCGGGGGAGCTGTTTTTT
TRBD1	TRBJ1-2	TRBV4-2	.	CASSLDRGGYGYTF	TGTGCCAGCAGCCTCGACAGGGGAGGCTATGGCTACACCTTC
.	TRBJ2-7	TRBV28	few	CASSVLKQRYEQYF	TGTGCCAGCAGTGTCCTGAAGCAACGCTACGAGCAGTACTTC
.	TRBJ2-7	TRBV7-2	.	CASSARQAHEQYF	TGTGCCAGCAGCGCCCGACAGGCCCACGAGCAGTACTTC
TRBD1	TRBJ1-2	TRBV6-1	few	CASSEAVDRSYTF	TGTGCCAGCAGTGAAGCTGTGGACAGGTCCTACACCTTC
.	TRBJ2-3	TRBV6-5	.	CASSYVGGSAHTQYF	TGTGCCAGCAGTTACGTAGGAGGTAGCGCGCATACGCAGTATTTT
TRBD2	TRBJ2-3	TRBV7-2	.	CASSLKASGSVDTQYF	TGTGCCAGCAGCTTGAAGGCTAGCGGGAGTGTAGATACGCAGTATTTT
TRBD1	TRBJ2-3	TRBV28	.	CASSLQGASDTQYF	TGTGCCAGCAGTTTACAGGGGGCGTCAGATACGCAGTATTTT
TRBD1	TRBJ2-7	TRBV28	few	CASRKGDRRMTSYEQYF	TGTGCCAGTCGAAAAGGGGACAGGCGCATGACCTCCTACGAGCAGTACTTC
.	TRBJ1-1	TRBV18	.	CASSPGGGRTEAFF	TGTGCCAGCTCACCTGGGGGGGGGCGGACTGAAGCTTTCTTT
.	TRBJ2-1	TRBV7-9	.	CASSEVNEQFF	TGTGCCAGCAGCGAGGTAAATGAGCAGTTCTTC
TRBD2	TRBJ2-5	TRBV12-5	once	CASSNSGSETQYF	TGTGCTAGTTCCAATAGCGGGAGTGAGACCCAGTACTTC